This entry features one T cell receptor beta chain sequence. This CDR3 is 12 amino acids long. V gave up 8 bases and J gave up 4 bases, with 6 bases separating them. Germline V gene sequence: CDR1 MNHEY, CDR2 SMNVEV (reference sequence). TCRdb re-called the PCR reads through MiXCR, storing one row per CDR3 protein. The table includes 5,500 to 7,000 distinct CDR3 sequences, roughly 45% detected once. This record comes from a study of CD4 and CD8 cells across lung adenocarcinoma regions. The sequenced sample consisted of CD8+ T cells from the margin of a lung tumor. V and J are TRBV27 and TRBJ1-6; unclear D gene. The sequence derives from a male donor with lung adenocarcinoma. The CD4 and CD8 labels of this study may be unreliable. The CDR3 loop reads CASSQYNSPLHF. DNA for the CDR3: TGTGCCAGCTCACAGTATAATTCACCCCTCCACTTT.